The 24 T cell receptor beta chains below all came from one sample that was sequenced in a study of cytomegalovirus exposure and HLA in healthy donors (dated by TCRdb to 2016 to 2017). Library generation was performed with the immunoSEQ multiplex PCR assay. A mixture of 60 forward primers for TCR Vbeta segments and 13 reverse primers for TCR Jbeta segments was used in the multiplex PCR. TCRdb took this table from immuneACCESS and kept in-frame rearrangements with V and J called. Such tables lack part of the clones; where checked against another copy, unresolved V genes explain under half of the gap, and the rest is unexplained. The sample contains under 200,000 clones, roughly 82% of them found a single time. Of the sample, about 1.6% falls within the top ten clones. Sequenced input: PBMCs. These receptors were collected from a girl aged 10-17 years in good health and CMV-seropositive.

The J gene is TRBJ1-2, the V gene TRBV5-1; 7 bases line up with TRBD1. V shed 0 bases and J 9 bases; nucleotides not matched to a gene: 8. Germline V gives CDR1 SGHRS, CDR2 YFSETQ. The CDR3 is 14 residues long. The DNA of the CDR3 is TGCGCCAGCAGCTTGGGGCAGGGGGAAAGGAGCTACACCTTC. It encodes CASSLGQGERSYTF.

The rearrangement joins TRBV2 to TRBJ2-7; 7 bases align to TRBD1. This CDR3 is 15 amino acids long. Germline V gives CDR1 SNHLY, CDR2 FYNNEI. Germline trimming cut 6 bases from V and 1 base from J; bases unmatched to any gene: 9. DNA for the CDR3: TGTGCCAGCAGAACCAAGGGACAGTTTTCCTACGAGCAGTACTTC. Protein product: CASRTKGQFSYEQYF.

The chain recombines TRBV5-1 with TRBJ2-1; D uncertain. V was trimmed by 0 bases and J by 1 base, leaving 11 bases between them. Germline assignment: CDR1 SGHRS and CDR2 YFSETQ. The CDR3 length is 16 residues. As DNA, the CDR3 is TGCGCCAGCAGCTTGGGGGTAGCAAGTTCCTACAATGAGCAGTTCTTC. It specifies CASSLGVASSYNEQFF.

The V call is TRBV30, the J call TRBJ2-6, with D uncertain. There are 17 residues in the CDR3. V dropped 1 base and J dropped 0 bases, with 13 bases sitting between them. Germline assignment: CDR1 GTSNPN and CDR2 SVGIG (reference sequence). The CDR3 loop reads CAWSAALFSSGANVLTF. Written as DNA, the CDR3 is TGTGCCTGGAGTGCCGCTCTTTTTAGCTCTGGGGCCAACGTCCTGACTTTC. Combining the CDR3 with reference TRBV30 and TRBJ2-6 gives the whole variable domain SQTIHQWPATLVQPVGSPLSLECTVEGTSNPNLYWYRQAAGRGLQLLFYSVGIGQISSEVPQNLSASRPQDRQFILSSKKLLLSDSGFYLCAWSAALFSSGANVLTFGAGSRLTVL.

This chain links TRBV5-4 with TRBJ2-1; 8 bases are shared with TRBD2. V shed 3 bases, J shed 5 bases, and the junction held 4 bases outside the gene matches. The germline gives CDR1 SGHNT, CDR2 YYREEE (reference sequence). The CDR3 length is 14 residues. CDR3 sequence: CASSSTSVHNEQFF. The CDR3 DNA sequence: TGTGCCAGCAGCTCGACTAGCGTTCACAATGAGCAGTTCTTC.

The chain carries TRBV5-5 and TRBJ2-7; TRBD2 might be the D (5 bases). CDR1 and CDR2 from the germline V gene are SGHKS and YYEKEE (reference sequence). The CDR3 has 15 residues. Trimming shortened V by 1 base and J by 0 bases, and 11 bases separated the two germline ends. For the CDR3, the DNA is TGTGCCAGCAGCTTGTCTATAGCGCTCTCCTACGAGCAGTACTTC. Amino acids: CASSLSIALSYEQYF.

V gene TRBV7-6 combines with J gene TRBJ2-2, with 9 nucleotides matching TRBD2. Germline values: CDR1 SGHVS, CDR2 FNYEAQ. The V and J ends lost 0 bases and 4 bases, in that order; junction bases with no gene match: 6. There are 17 residues in the CDR3. CDR3 bases: TGTGCCAGCAGCTTAGCGTTACTAGCGGGCGGCACCGGGGAGCTGTTTTTT. Its protein is CASSLALLAGGTGELFF.

The chain has TRBV5-4 and TRBJ2-1, with 7 bases identical to TRBD2. The CDR3 runs 15 residues. Germline lookup yields CDR1 SGHNT and CDR2 YYREEE (reference sequence). V was clipped by 0 bases and J by 5 bases; unmatched bases: 5. CDR3 amino acids: CASSLASGGDNEQFF. The DNA of the CDR3 is TGTGCCAGCAGCTTGGCCTCGGGAGGAGACAATGAGCAGTTCTTC. Full variable domain (outside the CDR3, taken from reference TRBV5-4 and TRBJ2-1): ETGVTQSPTHLIKTRGQQVTLRCSSQSGHNTVSWYQQALGQGPQFIFQYYREEENGRGNFPPRFSGLQFPNYSSELNVNALELDDSALYLCASSLASGGDNEQFFGPGTRLTVL.

This clone has a single count. V and J are TRBV5-1 and TRBJ2-7; 9 bases agree with TRBD1. Germline CDR1 reads SGHRS; CDR2 reads YFSETQ. Losses at the gene ends were 2 bases for V and 5 bases for J; bases not matched to a gene: 5. The CDR3 extends over 14 amino acids. The CDR3 coding sequence is TGCGCCAGCAGCTTAGGGACAGGGTTGGACGAGCAGTACTTC. Its translation is CASSLGTGLDEQYF. Drawing the rest from reference TRBV5-1 and TRBJ2-7, the complete variable domain is KAGVTQTPRYLIKTRGQQVTLSCSPISGHRSVSWYQQTPGQGLQFLFEYFSETQRNKGNFPGRFSGRQFSNSRSEMNVSTLELGDSALYLCASSLGTGLDEQYFGPGTRLTVT.

Points on this clone: One junction end disagrees with the germline gene, perhaps due to a read error. The V gene is TRBV2, the J gene TRBJ2-5; 10 bases line up with TRBD1. Germline assignment: CDR1 SNHLY and CDR2 FYNNEI. The CDR3 is 15 residues long. The CDR3 region is CASSEDRGPQETQYF. CDR3 coding DNA: TGTGCCAGCAGCGAAGACAGGGGGCCCCAAGAGACCCAGTACTTC.

This clone appeared once. This rearrangement joins TRBV11-2 to TRBJ2-2; D call uncertain. With 5 bases removed from V and 4 bases from J, the gap between germline ends came to 11 bases. Germline V gives CDR1 SGHAT, CDR2 FQNNGV. CDR3 size: 14 residues. This CDR3 reads CASSKTRVTGELFF. CDR3 DNA sequence: TGTGCCAGCAGCAAAACCCGAGTCACCGGGGAGCTGTTTTTT.

The rearrangement joins TRBV30 to TRBJ1-2, with D perhaps TRBD1 (5 bases). V lost 2 bases, J lost 12 bases, and 22 bases lay in between. The CDR3 sequence is 14 residues long. Germline lookup yields CDR1 GTSNPN and CDR2 SVGIG (reference sequence). CDR3 DNA sequence: TGTGCCTGGAGTAGGGTAGGGGCCCCTTCGGGGGACACCTTC. The encoded protein is CAWSRVGAPSGDTF.

This rearrangement joins TRBV7-6 to TRBJ2-1, with D tentatively TRBD2 (6 bases). V gave up 3 bases and J gave up 5 bases, with 11 bases separating them. The CDR3 totals 14 residues. Germline V lookup: CDR1 SGHVS, CDR2 FNYEAQ. CDR3 in DNA: TGTGCCAGCAGCTTGCAGCGGAGGGACAATGAGCAGTTCTTC. Translated, it gives CASSLQRRDNEQFF.

This clone has just a few counts. The V gene is TRBV27, the J gene TRBJ2-7; TRBD2 aligns across 9 bases. Germline lookup yields CDR1 MNHEY and CDR2 SMNVEV (reference sequence). V trimming: 8 bases; J trimming: 6 bases; junction bases outside the gene matches: 8. The CDR3 is made up of 13 amino acids. CDR3 in amino acids: CASGLAGAPEQYF. The DNA for the CDR3 is TGTGCCAGCGGATTAGCGGGAGCCCCCGAGCAGTACTTC.

The V and J genes are TRBV29-1 and TRBJ1-2; a weak D match, TRBD1 (6 bases). The CDR3 spans 13 residues. V was pared by 4 bases and J by 3 bases, with 12 bases between. Germline V gene lookup returns CDR1 SQVTM and CDR2 ANQGSEA. CDR3: CSVGEGGDYGYTF. CDR3 coding DNA: TGCAGCGTTGGGGAAGGGGGTGACTATGGCTACACCTTC.

CDR3 sequence (DNA): TGCGCCAGCAGCTTGGGTGCCCTAGCGGCTAGCACAGATACGCAGTATTTT. It translates to CASSLGALAASTDTQYF. J is TRBJ2-3 and V is TRBV5-1; TRBD2 aligns across 7 bases. CDR1 is SGHRS, CDR2 YFSETQ, per germline. This CDR3 region has 17 residues. The V and J ends lost 0 bases and 0 bases, in that order; junction bases with no gene match: 7.

V is TRBV30 and J is TRBJ2-5; the match to TRBD2 covers 8 bases. J lost 5 bases, V lost 1 base, and 6 bases had no gene match. Germline-derived CDR1 and CDR2 are GTSNPN and SVGIG (reference sequence). The CDR3 has 14 residues. Written as DNA, the CDR3 is TGTGCCTGGAGTGGGGCGGGGGGAGCGGAGACCCAGTACTTC. It is translated as CAWSGAGGAETQYF.

This clone was seen only once. V is TRBV2 and J is TRBJ2-1; no clear D. Germline CDR1 reads SNHLY; CDR2 reads FYNNEI. This CDR3 spans 16 amino acids. V was pared by 1 base and J by 7 bases, with 17 bases between. Here the CDR3 DNA reads TGTGCCAGCAGTGAAGATGGCAGCGTGGTAAGGAATGAGCAGTTCTTC. Its protein product is CASSEDGSVVRNEQFF.

This clone appeared once. The V gene is TRBV4-3, the J gene TRBJ1-1; unclear D gene. Germline-derived CDR1 and CDR2 are LGHNA and YSLEER. V lost 3 bases, J lost 6 bases, and 17 bases lay in between. CDR3 length: 15 amino acids. The CDR3 bases are TGCGCCAGCAGCCATGAAACCTTAGTTCACGCTGAAGCTTTCTTT. It encodes CASSHETLVHAEAFF.

The chain combines TRBV19 with TRBJ2-3; TRBD1 aligns across 8 bases. The germline CDR1 and CDR2 sequences are LNHDA and SQIVND (reference sequence). The CDR3 sequence is 19 residues long. Trimming removed 5 bases from V and 0 bases from J; junction bases left unmatched: 16. DNA for the CDR3: TGTGCCAGTAGTGGAACTCCGGGACAGGCTACCCCTAGCACAGATACGCAGTATTTT. Protein product: CASSGTPGQATPSTDTQYF. The entire variable domain, with the rest obtained from reference TRBV19 and TRBJ2-3, is as follows: DGGITQSPKYLFRKEGQNVTLSCEQNLNHDAMYWYRQDPGQGLRLIYYSQIVNDFQKGDIAEGYSVSREKKESFPLTVTSAQKNPTAFYLCASSGTPGQATPSTDTQYFGPGTRLTVL.

The chain uses TRBV19 and TRBJ1-1, with a weak D call TRBD1 (5 bases). Trimming shortened V by 0 bases and J by 11 bases, and 10 bases separated the two germline ends. The germline gives CDR1 LNHDA, CDR2 SQIVND (reference sequence). The CDR3 runs to 12 residues. In DNA, the CDR3 is TGTGCCAGTAGTATAGATGGGGGACTGGCTTTCTTT. Translation: CASSIDGGLAFF.

J is TRBJ2-3 and V is TRBV7-9, with D possibly being TRBD1 (5 bases). CDR3 length equals 14 residues. Germline V lookup: CDR1 SEHNR, CDR2 FQNEAQ (reference sequence). With 2 bases removed from V and 4 bases from J, the gap between germline ends came to 10 bases. The CDR3 sequence is CASSLSVGADTQYF. CDR3 in DNA: TGTGCCAGCAGCTTATCGGTAGGGGCAGATACGCAGTATTTT.

CDR3 nucleotides: TGTGCCAGCAGAAGGACAGTCGGTGTGCCCCACTATGGCTACACCTTC. It codes for CASRRTVGVPHYGYTF. V gene TRBV28 combines with J gene TRBJ1-2, with a weak D call TRBD1 (6 bases). This CDR3 is built from 16 residues. V dropped 6 bases and J dropped 3 bases, with 20 bases sitting between them. Germline V CDR1 and CDR2: MDHEN, SYDVKM.

The chain joins TRBV10-3 to TRBJ2-3; 9 positions match TRBD1. The CDR3 contains 16 residues. The trim removed 6 bases at V and 4 bases at J, leaving 11 bases unmatched. The germline CDR1 and CDR2 sequences are ENHRY and SYGVKD. This CDR3 is CAIRGGDRVSADTQYF. In nucleotides, the CDR3 is TGTGCCATCAGGGGGGGGGACAGGGTGTCGGCAGATACGCAGTATTTT.